This section outlines one T cell receptor (beta chain) sequence together with its context. The source material, RNA transcripts, was used to amplify TCR beta CDR3 regions. The primer set for the first-round RT-PCR of the TCR CDR3 was HTBI. From the multiplex PCR reads, TCRdb called clonotypes with MiXCR, one entry per CDR3 protein. The sample has about 260,000 distinct CDR3 sequences; 16% are singletons. The trim removed 2 bases at V and 5 bases at J, leaving 3 bases unmatched. The CDR3 contains 13 residues. Germline V gene lookup returns CDR1 DFQATT and CDR2 SNEGSKA (reference sequence). Clinical symptoms, serum thyroxine, TRAb, thyroid ultrasound and orbital computed tomography informed diagnoses. The sample originates from a study of T cells in Graves' hyperthyroidism and ophthalmopathy.

Material for sequencing was blood. This TCR derives from a woman aged 18-29 years with Graves' ophthalmopathy. The J gene is TRBJ1-2, the V gene TRBV20-1, with 9 bases fitting TRBD1. Here the CDR3 DNA reads TGCAGTGCTAGAACAGGGGGCGGGTATGGCTACACCTTC. Translating gives CSARTGGGYGYTF.